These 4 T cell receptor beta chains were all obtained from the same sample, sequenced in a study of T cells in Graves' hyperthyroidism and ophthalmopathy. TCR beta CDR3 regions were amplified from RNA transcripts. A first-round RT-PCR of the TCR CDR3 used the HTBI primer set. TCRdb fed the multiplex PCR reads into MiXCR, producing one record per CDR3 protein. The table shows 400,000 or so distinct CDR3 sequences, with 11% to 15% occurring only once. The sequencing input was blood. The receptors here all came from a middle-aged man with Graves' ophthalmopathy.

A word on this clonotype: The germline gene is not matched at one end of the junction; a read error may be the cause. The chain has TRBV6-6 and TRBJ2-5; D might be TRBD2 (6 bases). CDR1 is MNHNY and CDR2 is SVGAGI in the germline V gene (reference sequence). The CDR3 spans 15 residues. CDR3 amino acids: CASSYSGGVDKTRYF. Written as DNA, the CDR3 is TGTGCCAGCAGTTACTCGGGGGGAGTTGACAAGACCCGGTACTTC.

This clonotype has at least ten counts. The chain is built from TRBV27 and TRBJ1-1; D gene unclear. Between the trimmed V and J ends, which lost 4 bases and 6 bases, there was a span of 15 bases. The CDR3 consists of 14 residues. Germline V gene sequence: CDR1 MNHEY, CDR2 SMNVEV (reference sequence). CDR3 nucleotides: TGTGCCAGCAGTTCTCGGCCACCGCGGTCTGAAGCTTTCTTT. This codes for CASSSRPPRSEAFF.

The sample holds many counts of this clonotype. CDR3 protein: CASSPRQFGEQFF. DNA of the CDR3: TGTGCCAGCAGCCCTAGACAGTTTGGTGAGCAGTTCTTC. The gene calls are TRBV11-2 and TRBJ2-1; tentatively, D is TRBD1 (5 bases). There are 13 residues in the CDR3. The germline V and J ends were trimmed by 5 bases and 9 bases, with 14 bases remaining between them. The germline V gene has CDR1 SGHAT and CDR2 FQNNGV.

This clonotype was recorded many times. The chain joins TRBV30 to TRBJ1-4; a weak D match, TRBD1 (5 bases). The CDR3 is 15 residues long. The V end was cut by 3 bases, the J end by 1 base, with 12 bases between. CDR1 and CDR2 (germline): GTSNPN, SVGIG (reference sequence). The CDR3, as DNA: TGTGCCTGGAGGCCAGGGTTTGGAACTAATGAAAAACTGTTTTTT. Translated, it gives CAWRPGFGTNEKLFF.